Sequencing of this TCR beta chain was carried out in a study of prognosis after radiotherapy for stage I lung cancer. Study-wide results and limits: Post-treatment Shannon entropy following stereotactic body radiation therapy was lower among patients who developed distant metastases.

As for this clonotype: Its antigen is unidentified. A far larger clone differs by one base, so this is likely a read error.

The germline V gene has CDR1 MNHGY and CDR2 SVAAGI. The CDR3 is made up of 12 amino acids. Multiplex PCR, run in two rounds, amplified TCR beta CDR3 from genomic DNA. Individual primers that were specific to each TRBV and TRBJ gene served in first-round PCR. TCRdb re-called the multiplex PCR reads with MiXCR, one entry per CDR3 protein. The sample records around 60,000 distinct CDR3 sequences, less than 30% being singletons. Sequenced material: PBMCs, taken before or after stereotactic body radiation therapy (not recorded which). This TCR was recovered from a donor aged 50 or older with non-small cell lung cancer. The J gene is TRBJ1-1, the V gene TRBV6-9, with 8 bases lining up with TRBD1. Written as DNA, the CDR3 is TGTGACAGCAGTTACGGACAGGGCAAAGCTTTCTTT. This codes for CDSSYGQGKAFF.